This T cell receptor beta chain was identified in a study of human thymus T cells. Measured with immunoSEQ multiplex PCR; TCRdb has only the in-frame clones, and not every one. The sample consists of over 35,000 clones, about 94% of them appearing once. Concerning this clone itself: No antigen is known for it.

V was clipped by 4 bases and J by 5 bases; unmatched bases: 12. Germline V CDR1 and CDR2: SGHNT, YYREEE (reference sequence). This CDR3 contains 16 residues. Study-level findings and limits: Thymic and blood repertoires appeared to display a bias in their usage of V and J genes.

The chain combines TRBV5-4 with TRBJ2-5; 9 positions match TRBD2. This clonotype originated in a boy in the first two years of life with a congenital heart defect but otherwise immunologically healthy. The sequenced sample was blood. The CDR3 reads CASSPAVRGGSETQYF. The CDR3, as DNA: TGTGCCAGCAGCCCGGCAGTGCGGGGGGGGTCGGAGACCCAGTACTTC.